This entry lists 32 T cell receptor beta chains sequenced from one sample in a study of blood T cell repertoires in COVID-19. Assay used: immunoSEQ multiplex PCR; TCRdb lists only in-frame clones, some missing. The sample holds under 300,000 clones, around 89% seen once. The sample taken for sequencing was PBMCs or T cells enriched from blood (not recorded which). Source of these receptors: a woman aged 18-29 years who had recovered from COVID-19.

The chain links TRBV9 to TRBJ1-4; D is unclear. This CDR3 is built from 15 residues. The germline V and J ends were trimmed by 0 bases and 3 bases, with 9 bases remaining between them. Germline assignment: CDR1 SGDLS and CDR2 YYNGEE. In DNA, the CDR3 is TGTGCCAGCAGCGTAGCTACCTCGCCTAATGAAAAACTGTTTTTT. This codes for CASSVATSPNEKLFF.

V gene TRBV30 combines with J gene TRBJ1-6; a weak D match, TRBD1 (6 bases). The V end was cut by 0 bases, the J end by 6 bases, with 12 bases between. Germline V gives CDR1 GTSNPN, CDR2 SVGIG (reference sequence). CDR3 length: 15 amino acids. The chain's CDR3 is CAWSVGGASNSPLHF. CDR3 bases: TGTGCCTGGAGTGTTGGGGGGGCTTCTAATTCACCCCTCCACTTT. Drawing the rest from reference TRBV30 and TRBJ1-6, the complete variable domain is SQTIHQWPATLVQPVGSPLSLECTVEGTSNPNLYWYRQAAGRGLQLLFYSVGIGQISSEVPQNLSASRPQDRQFILSSKKLLLSDSGFYLCAWSVGGASNSPLHFGNGTRLTVT.

The CDR3 loop is CASSIGTGGSKNIQYF. In DNA form, the CDR3 reads TGCGCCAGCAGCATCGGGACAGGGGGCTCCAAAAACATTCAGTACTTC. The chain recombines TRBV5-1 with TRBJ2-4, with 12 bases fitting TRBD1. Trimming at V came to 4 bases and at J to 2 bases, leaving 4 bases not matched to a gene. The CDR3 has 16 residues. Germline V lookup: CDR1 SGHRS, CDR2 YFSETQ.

This clone has just one count. The CDR3 nucleotides are TGTGCCAGCAGCTGGGACAGCCTCACCACCCTCCACTTT. Its translation: CASSWDSLTTLHF. The genes are TRBV5-5 and TRBJ1-6; 7 positions agree with TRBD1. The CDR3 length is 13 residues. Unmatched junction bases numbered 8, after V lost 3 bases and J lost 14 bases. Germline CDR1 reads SGHKS; CDR2 reads YYEKEE (reference sequence).

The genes are TRBV5-4 and TRBJ2-5, with D perhaps matching TRBD1 (5 bases). The ends were cut back, 4 bases at V and 5 bases at J, with 15 bases in the middle. The CDR3 extends over 14 amino acids. Germline assignment: CDR1 SGHNT and CDR2 YYREEE (reference sequence). CDR3 region: CASSPEAGWETQYF. DNA of the CDR3: TGTGCCAGCAGCCCCGAGGCAGGGTGGGAGACCCAGTACTTC. Complete variable domain (other parts from reference TRBV5-4 and TRBJ2-5): ETGVTQSPTHLIKTRGQQVTLRCSSQSGHNTVSWYQQALGQGPQFIFQYYREEENGRGNFPPRFSGLQFPNYSSELNVNALELDDSALYLCASSPEAGWETQYFGPGTRLLVL.

The chain combines TRBV4-1 with TRBJ1-4; D unclear. The germline V gene has CDR1 MGHRA and CDR2 YSYEKL. V shed 4 bases and J shed 8 bases, with 20 bases lying between them. This CDR3 is 16 amino acids long. CDR3 sequence reads: CASSLLGLGRGEKLFF. In DNA form, the CDR3 reads TGCGCCAGCAGCCTGTTAGGATTAGGTCGGGGAGAAAAACTGTTTTTT.

This chain joins TRBV19 and TRBJ2-1; D ambiguous. Trimming removed 5 bases from V and 0 bases from J, with 11 bases in between. The CDR3 is made up of 15 amino acids. Germline loops: CDR1 LNHDA, CDR2 SQIVND (reference sequence). The CDR3 DNA reads as TGTGCCAGTAGTGACGGCCCTAGCTCCTACAATGAGCAGTTCTTC. Its translation is CASSDGPSSYNEQFF.

The chain links TRBV5-1 to TRBJ2-1, with 11 bases identical to TRBD2. The V gene end was trimmed by 5 bases and the J gene end by 5 bases; junction bases not matched to a gene: 9. The V gene's germline CDR1 is SGHRS and CDR2 YFSETQ. The CDR3 is 16 amino acids. As DNA, the CDR3 is TGCGCCAGCAGGCCCCCCCTAGCGGGGGGTAACAATGAGCAGTTCTTC. Amino acids: CASRPPLAGGNNEQFF.

This chain uses TRBV27 with TRBJ2-5; 9 bases fit TRBD2. J was trimmed by 10 bases and V by 2 bases; bases with no gene match: 17. CDR3 length: 17 residues. Germline V CDR1 and CDR2: MNHEY, SMNVEV (reference sequence). CDR3 DNA: TGTGCCAGCAGTTTAACTAGTGTAGCGGGGGCCGCCGGGGGCCAGTACTTC. Translated, it gives CASSLTSVAGAAGGQYF.

CDR3 nucleotide sequence: TGTGCCAGCAGCCCAAAAGGACAGATTAACTATGGCTACACCTTC. Translation: CASSPKGQINYGYTF. This chain joins TRBV7-9 and TRBJ1-2; D possibly corresponds to TRBD1 (6 bases). The V end was cut by 5 bases, the J end by 1 base, with 14 bases between. There are 15 residues in the CDR3. Germline CDR1 SEHNR, CDR2 FQNEAQ (reference sequence).

J is TRBJ1-5 and V is TRBV28; tentative D call: TRBD1 (6 bases). The germline V gene encodes CDR1 MDHEN and CDR2 SYDVKM. Trimming left V 6 bases short and J 2 bases short, with 17 bases between. This CDR3 comprises 16 residues. CDR3 nucleotides: TGTGCCAGCAGCCCTACCCAAGGGGGAGGCAATCAGCCCCAGCATTTT. Its translation: CASSPTQGGGNQPQHF.

The chain carries TRBV5-5 and TRBJ1-2, with no clear D. The CDR3 length is 12 residues. CDR1 SGHKS and CDR2 YYEKEE come from the germline V gene (reference sequence). Trimming removed 5 bases from V and 8 bases from J, with 13 bases in between. This CDR3 reads CASSVWVGGYTF. CDR3 coding DNA: TGTGCCAGCAGTGTATGGGTGGGCGGCTACACCTTC.

CDR3 in DNA: TGTGCCAGCAGTGAAGGGGGGCCAGCTTTCTTT. It translates to CASSEGGPAFF. This chain joins TRBV2 and TRBJ1-1, with a tentative D call TRBD1 (6 bases). The CDR3 totals 11 residues. V was shortened by 1 base and J by 10 bases, with 7 bases between the two germline ends. Germline loops: CDR1 SNHLY, CDR2 FYNNEI.

V gene TRBV6-5 combines with J gene TRBJ2-1; 7 nucleotides align to TRBD1. Trimming at V came to 6 bases and at J to 7 bases, leaving 3 bases not matched to a gene. CDR3 length equals 12 residues. Germline V gene data show CDR1 as MNHEY and CDR2 as SVGAGI. The CDR3 loop is CASSLGQNEQFF. The CDR3 nucleotides read TGTGCCAGCAGCTTGGGACAGAATGAGCAGTTCTTC.

The V and J genes are TRBV9 and TRBJ1-4; unclear D gene. Between the trimmed V and J ends, which lost 4 bases and 0 bases, there was a span of 10 bases. There are 15 residues in the CDR3. Germline values: CDR1 SGDLS, CDR2 YYNGEE. This CDR3 reads CASSPRAATNEKLFF. The DNA of the CDR3 is TGTGCCAGCAGCCCGCGGGCCGCAACTAATGAAAAACTGTTTTTT.

The chain combines TRBV6-5 with TRBJ1-2, with a weak D call TRBD1 (6 bases). The CDR3 extends over 14 amino acids. Trimming removed 6 bases at V and 6 bases at J, with 17 bases between. CDR1 and CDR2 from the germline V gene are MNHEY and SVGAGI. CDR3 in amino acids: CASRKQGGVHGYTF. In nucleotides, the CDR3 is TGTGCCAGCAGAAAACAGGGAGGGGTGCATGGCTACACCTTC.

This sequence joins TRBV3-1 (or the pseudogene TRBV3-2) and TRBJ2-7; tentative D call: TRBD2 (5 bases). CDR3 length: 13 residues. CDR1 LGHDT and CDR2 YNNKEL come from the germline V gene (reference sequence). The germline V and J ends were trimmed by 3 bases and 2 bases, with 8 bases remaining between them. DNA of the CDR3: TGTGCCAGCAGCCACCCCGGGGCCTACGAGCAGTACTTC. Translating gives CASSHPGAYEQYF.

This rearrangement joins TRBV19 to TRBJ2-5; 10 bases match TRBD1. V was pared by 5 bases and J by 5 bases, with 8 bases of the junction left unmatched. From germline, CDR1 is LNHDA and CDR2 SQIVND (reference sequence). The CDR3 is made up of 15 amino acids. The CDR3 reads CASSPRQGAWETQYF. In DNA form, the CDR3 reads TGTGCCAGTAGTCCTCGACAGGGGGCCTGGGAGACCCAGTACTTC. The variable domain in full, completed from reference TRBV19 and TRBJ2-5, reads DGGITQSPKYLFRKEGQNVTLSCEQNLNHDAMYWYRQDPGQGLRLIYYSQIVNDFQKGDIAEGYSVSREKKESFPLTVTSAQKNPTAFYLCASSPRQGAWETQYFGPGTRLLVL.

The V call is TRBV6-1, the J call TRBJ1-5, with D perhaps TRBD1 (5 bases). Trimming took 1 base from V and 7 from J, leaving 11 bases between them. The CDR3 sequence is 14 residues long. Germline CDR1 reads MNHNS; CDR2 reads SASEGT. The CDR3 loop is CASSEDPGFQPQHF. The CDR3 coding sequence is TGTGCCAGCAGTGAAGACCCAGGGTTCCAGCCCCAGCATTTT.

A remark on this clone: The sample has other DNA sequences that encode this CDR3 too. This sequence joins TRBV11-2 and TRBJ1-1, with a tentative D call TRBD1 (5 bases). V was trimmed by 5 bases and J by 1 base, leaving 8 bases between them. The length of the CDR3 is 13 residues. Germline V CDR1 and CDR2: SGHAT, FQNNGV. CDR3 nucleotides: TGTGCCAGCAGCCCTGGACAGAACACTGAAGCTTTCTTT. Its translation: CASSPGQNTEAFF. Based on the CDR3 plus reference TRBV11-2 and TRBJ1-1, the full variable domain is EAGVAQSPRYKIIEKRQSVAFWCNPISGHATLYWYQQILGQGPKLLIQFQNNGVVDDSQLPKDRFSAERLKGVDSTLKIQPAKLEDSAVYLCASSPGQNTEAFFGQGTRLTVV.

This sequence joins TRBV18 and TRBJ1-1, with unresolved D. The V gene lost 0 bases and the J gene lost 0 bases, with 8 bases spanning the gap. Per germline, CDR1 KGHSH and CDR2 LQKENI. CDR3 length: 15 residues. CDR3: CASSPPYGLNTEAFF. The CDR3 coding sequence is TGTGCCAGCTCACCACCCTACGGTCTGAACACTGAAGCTTTCTTT.

V usage is TRBV13 and J usage is TRBJ1-5; possibly TRBD1 for D (6 bases). The germline V and J ends were trimmed by 0 bases and 2 bases, with 8 bases remaining between them. The CDR3 spans 15 residues. Germline V CDR1 and CDR2: PRHDT, FYEKMQ (reference sequence). The CDR3 loop is CASSLGQGGNQPQHF. For the CDR3, the DNA is TGTGCCAGCAGCTTAGGACAGGGAGGCAATCAGCCCCAGCATTTT. The full variable domain, its missing parts supplied by reference TRBV13 and TRBJ1-5, is AAGVIQSPRHLIKEKRETATLKCYPIPRHDTVYWYQQGPGQDPQFLISFYEKMQSDKGSIPDRFSAQQFSDYHSELNMSSLELGDSALYFCASSLGQGGNQPQHFGDGTRLSIL.

The chain joins TRBV4-1 to TRBJ1-1; 8 positions match TRBD1. Trimming at V came to 3 bases and at J to 0 bases, leaving 9 bases not matched to a gene. The CDR3 extends over 17 amino acids. CDR1 is MGHRA and CDR2 is YSYEKL in the germline V gene. The CDR3 nucleotides read TGCGCCAGCAGCCAGAGAGCCCCGGGACAGGTGAACACTGAAGCTTTCTTT. This translates into CASSQRAPGQVNTEAFF.

Only a few counts were recorded for this clone. The chain couples TRBV5-1 to TRBJ2-6; the match to TRBD1 covers 7 bases. Losses at the gene ends were 4 bases for V and 4 bases for J; bases not matched to a gene: 8. Germline CDR1 SGHRS, CDR2 YFSETQ. The CDR3 is 16 residues long. The CDR3 loop reads CASSRDRASGANVLTF. The CDR3 region has the DNA TGCGCCAGCAGCCGAGACAGGGCCTCCGGGGCCAACGTCCTGACTTTC.

The chain couples TRBV2 to TRBJ2-5; TRBD2 matches 11 bases. This CDR3 is built from 14 residues. V trimming: 5 bases; J trimming: 4 bases; junction bases outside the gene matches: 3. The germline V gene has CDR1 SNHLY and CDR2 FYNNEI. The CDR3 reads CASSLSGGGETQYF. Written as DNA, the CDR3 is TGTGCCAGCAGTCTTAGCGGGGGGGGAGAGACCCAGTACTTC.

The count of this clone is one. The chain carries TRBV7-9 and TRBJ1-5; D remains unclear. Germline loops: CDR1 SEHNR, CDR2 FQNEAQ (reference sequence). Trimming cost V 5 bases and J 6 bases, with 17 bases left between them. The CDR3 is 15 amino acids. As DNA, the CDR3 is TGTGCCAGCAGCACATTCGAGGATGTAGGTCAGCCCCAGCATTTT. Protein: CASSTFEDVGQPQHF.

Comments on this clone: This CDR3 is also generated by other DNA sequences in the sample. The chain uses TRBV6-5 and TRBJ1-1; 9 bases are shared with TRBD1. The CDR3 contains 13 residues. V lost 6 bases, J lost 4 bases, and 3 bases stayed unmatched. Germline V gene sequence: CDR1 MNHEY, CDR2 SVGAGI. The CDR3 reads CASRGQGGTEAFF. CDR3 coding DNA: TGTGCCAGCAGGGGACAGGGTGGCACTGAAGCTTTCTTT.

This clone was seen a single time. This chain links TRBV11-2 with TRBJ2-5; TRBD2 matches 8 bases. V trimming: 4 bases; J trimming: 5 bases; junction bases outside the gene matches: 12. The germline gives CDR1 SGHAT, CDR2 FQNNGV. The length of the CDR3 is 16 residues. This chain's CDR3 is CASSSSPSGGAETQYF. In DNA, the CDR3 is TGTGCCAGCAGCTCTAGCCCGTCGGGGGGGGCGGAGACCCAGTACTTC.

This clone was seen a few times. The V call is TRBV5-1, the J call TRBJ1-1; no clear D gene. The CDR3 covers 16 residues. The ends were cut back, 0 bases at V and 1 base at J, with 13 bases in the middle. Germline V gene data show CDR1 as SGHRS and CDR2 as YFSETQ. The CDR3 region has the DNA TGCGCCAGCAGCTTGGAGCCAGGCCTAAGGAACACTGAAGCTTTCTTT. Translating it yields CASSLEPGLRNTEAFF.

The gene calls are TRBV2 and TRBJ1-5; weak D call: TRBD1 (5 bases). V gave up 3 bases and J gave up 7 bases, with 16 bases separating them. The CDR3 covers 15 residues. From germline, CDR1 is SNHLY and CDR2 FYNNEI. In nucleotides, the CDR3 is TGTGCCAGCAGTGATGGTCAGGGTAGCAGACAGCCCCAGCATTTT. Residues: CASSDGQGSRQPQHF.

The CDR3 reads CASSRRGSGDTDTQYF. The CDR3 DNA is TGTGCCAGCAGCCGAAGGGGTAGCGGGGACACAGATACGCAGTATTTT. The V call is TRBV7-9, the J call TRBJ2-3, with 8 bases fitting TRBD2. This CDR3 has 16 residues. J was trimmed by 2 bases and V by 5 bases; bases with no gene match: 9. Germline assignment: CDR1 SEHNR and CDR2 FQNEAQ (reference sequence).

The chain recombines TRBV11-2 with TRBJ1-2, with 10 bases that match TRBD1. Germline assignment: CDR1 SGHAT and CDR2 FQNNGV. CDR3 size: 13 residues. J lost 7 bases, V lost 5 bases, and 4 bases had no gene match. CDR3: CASSPGQGGGYTF. Written as DNA, the CDR3 is TGTGCCAGCAGCCCCGGACAGGGGGGTGGCTACACCTTC. The complete variable domain, with remaining parts taken from reference TRBV11-2 and TRBJ1-2, reads EAGVAQSPRYKIIEKRQSVAFWCNPISGHATLYWYQQILGQGPKLLIQFQNNGVVDDSQLPKDRFSAERLKGVDSTLKIQPAKLEDSAVYLCASSPGQGGGYTFGSGTRLTVV.